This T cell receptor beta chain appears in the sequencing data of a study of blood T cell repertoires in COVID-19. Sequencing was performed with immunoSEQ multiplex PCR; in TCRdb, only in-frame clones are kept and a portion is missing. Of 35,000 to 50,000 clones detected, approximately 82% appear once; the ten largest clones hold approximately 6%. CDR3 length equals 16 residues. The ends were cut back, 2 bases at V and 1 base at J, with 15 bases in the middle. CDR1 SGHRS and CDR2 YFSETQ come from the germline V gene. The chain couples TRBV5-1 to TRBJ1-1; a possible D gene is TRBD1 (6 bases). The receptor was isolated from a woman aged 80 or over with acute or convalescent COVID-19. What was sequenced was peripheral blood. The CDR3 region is CASSLLPGTPNTEAFF. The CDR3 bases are TGCGCCAGCAGCTTACTACCCGGGACACCGAACACTGAAGCTTTCTTT. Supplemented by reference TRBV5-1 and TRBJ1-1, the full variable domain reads KAGVTQTPRYLIKTRGQQVTLSCSPISGHRSVSWYQQTPGQGLQFLFEYFSETQRNKGNFPGRFSGRQFSNSRSEMNVSTLELGDSALYLCASSLLPGTPNTEAFFGQGTRLTVV.